This T cell receptor (beta chain) emerged from a study of T-cell memory formation after mild COVID-19. Study-wide results and caveats: Cross-reactive memory apparently joined, as some responding clones appeared in pre-infection memory.

5'RACE with constant-segment primers built TCRalpha and TCRbeta cDNA libraries with UMIs. A single record per CDR3 protein comes from TCRdb applying MiXCR to the 5' RACE reads. The sample contains some 200,000 distinct CDR3 sequences, over 9.5% of which appear only once. The CDR3 runs 14 residues. The germline gives CDR1 SEHNR, CDR2 FQNEAQ (reference sequence). The V gene lost 1 base and the J gene lost 10 bases, with 11 bases spanning the gap. Turning to this clonotype: What it binds is unknown.

Sequencing used PBMCs or a T cell subset sorted from them (not recorded which). The rearrangement uses TRBV7-9 and TRBJ1-6; D ambiguous. The receptor's source is a man aged 18 to 35 who had mild COVID-19 (a few samples of this study predate the infection). Cell type and time point are not known. CDR3 protein: CASSLVDGVSPLHF. The CDR3 DNA reads as TGTGCCAGCAGCTTAGTGGACGGGGTCTCACCCCTCCACTTT.